The rows below give T cell receptor beta chains drawn from one sample of a study of glioma-infiltrating T cells. TCRdb reprocessed the multiplex PCR reads with MiXCR, giving one entry per CDR3 protein. The profile shows roughly 350,000 distinct CDR3 sequences, approximately 42% of them singletons. Source material: glioma tissue, nonneoplastic brain tissue, or PBMCs (not recorded which). These receptors originate from a human donor with low-grade glioma or glioblastoma, undergoing nonglioma brain surgery, or in good health (not recorded which). CDR3s include the opening cysteine and the closing phenylalanine or tryptophan.

v_call	cdr3_aa
TRBV4-3	CASSQRQADTQYF
TRBV4-1	CASSQVVTSPYNEQFF
TRBV19	CASSHGRAEKFF
TRBV13	CASSWGLAGGETQYF
TRBV20-1	CSATRTSQETQYF
TRBV6-1	CASSPGPWGETQYF
TRBV12-3/TRBV12-4	CASSLAVRIYNEQFF
TRBV12-3/TRBV12-4	CAGSLLERSPLHF
TRBV4-2	CASSRNQDRGTSGNTIYF
TRBV19	CASSKARYNEQFF
TRBV12-3/TRBV12-4	CASRPTSTYEQYF
TRBV6-2/TRBV6-3	CARSSTGLAGYEQFF
TRBV2	CASSEGADSNQPQHF
TRBV27	CASSLDGRASYEQYF
TRBV28	CASTHTGFGYTF
TRBV12-3/TRBV12-4	CASRTTENTEAFF
TRBV20-1	CSVASGNEQFF
TRBV4-1	CASSLGLRDSGNTIYF